Following are 23 T cell receptor beta chains from one sample sequenced in a study of T cell responses to AZD1222 COVID-19 vaccine. Sequencing was performed with immunoSEQ multiplex PCR; in TCRdb, only in-frame clones are kept and a portion is missing. The sample includes 70,000 to 85,000 clones, about four fifths of them seen just once. This specimen was peripheral blood, taken 28 days after the second AZD1222 dose. The receptors come from an adult who received the AZD1222 COVID-19 vaccine.

The V call is TRBV18, the J call TRBJ2-3; TRBD2 agrees at 8 bases. Per the germline V gene, CDR1 is KGHSH and CDR2 is LQKENI. J lost 2 bases, V lost 3 bases, and 4 bases had no gene match. This CDR3 has 15 residues. The CDR3 is CASSPTSDSTDTQYF. CDR3 nucleotides: TGTGCCAGCTCACCGACTAGCGATTCCACAGATACGCAGTATTTT. The entire variable domain, with the rest obtained from reference TRBV18 and TRBJ2-3, is as follows: NAGVMQNPRHLVRRRGQEARLRCSPMKGHSHVYWYRQLPEEGLKFMVYLQKENIIDESGMPKERFSAEFPKEGPSILRIQQVVRGDSAAYFCASSPTSDSTDTQYFGPGTRLTVL.

This clone was found a few times. This chain uses TRBV30 with TRBJ1-6; 7 bases map to TRBD1. This CDR3 is built from 13 residues. Germline V gene sequence: CDR1 GTSNPN, CDR2 SVGIG (reference sequence). Trimming removed 7 bases from V and 7 bases from J; junction bases left unmatched: 7. Here the CDR3 reads CASHGQENSPLHF. The CDR3 DNA is TGTGCCTCTCATGGACAGGAAAATTCACCCCTCCACTTT.

The chain has TRBV4-3 and TRBJ2-2; 7 nucleotides agree with TRBD2. V shed 4 bases and J 6 bases; nucleotides not matched to a gene: 11. CDR3 length equals 16 residues. Germline CDR1 LGHNA, CDR2 YSLEER. Here the CDR3 reads CASSPTGGSLPGELFF. CDR3 in DNA: TGCGCCAGCAGCCCCACAGGCGGGAGTCTTCCCGGGGAGCTGTTTTTT.

V and J are TRBV4-2 and TRBJ1-2, with 8 bases that match TRBD1. CDR3 length: 14 residues. V lost 5 bases and J lost 8; bases outside the gene matches: 10. From germline, CDR1 is LGHNA and CDR2 YNFKEQ. The CDR3 sequence is CASSGTQGAWGYTF. DNA of the CDR3: TGTGCCAGCAGCGGGACCCAGGGGGCGTGGGGCTACACCTTC.

The J gene is TRBJ2-3, the V gene TRBV3-1 (or the pseudogene TRBV3-2), with unresolved D. Germline loops: CDR1 LGHDT, CDR2 YNNKEL (reference sequence). Trimming pared 3 bases from V and 4 bases from J, leaving 17 bases between. The CDR3 loop spans 16 amino acids. Here the CDR3 reads CASSHARSSAPDTQYF. CDR3 sequence (DNA): TGTGCCAGCAGCCACGCACGGTCCTCCGCACCAGATACGCAGTATTTT.

The chain has TRBV6-6 and TRBJ2-2; tentatively, D is TRBD2 (5 bases). V gave up 2 bases and J gave up 7 bases, with 8 bases separating them. CDR1 is MNHNY and CDR2 is SVGAGI in the germline V gene (reference sequence). The CDR3 runs to 13 residues. The DNA for the CDR3 is TGTGCCAGCAGTTACGGAGGCGGCGGGGAGCTGTTTTTT. Its protein is CASSYGGGGELFF.

The chain combines TRBV5-4 with TRBJ2-7, with D unclear. This CDR3 has 14 residues. V was clipped by 4 bases and J by 6 bases, with 17 bases between them. Germline-derived CDR1 and CDR2 are SGHNT and YYREEE (reference sequence). CDR3 bases: TGTGCCAGCAGCCCCCGGACCGGGCGTGGCGAGCAGTACTTC. Translated: CASSPRTGRGEQYF.

The rearrangement uses TRBV24-1 and TRBJ1-2; D remains unclear. Germline values: CDR1 KGHDR, CDR2 SFDVKD. This CDR3 has 14 amino acids. V lost 0 bases and J 2 bases, leaving 6 bases between the germline ends. CDR3 amino acids: CATSDLNRNYGYTF. The CDR3 nucleotides are TGTGCCACCAGTGATTTGAACAGAAACTATGGCTACACCTTC.

With regard to this clone: At one end, the junction sequence differs from germline, possibly due to a read error. CDR3 DNA: TGTGCCAGCAGCCTCGGACAGGGTGGTAAGGGGAACTCTGAAGCTTTCTTT. Translation gives CASSLGQGGKGNSEAFF. This chain uses TRBV7-9 with TRBJ1-1, with 8 bases identical to TRBD1. Germline V lookup: CDR1 SEHNR, CDR2 FQNEAQ (reference sequence). The CDR3 covers 17 residues.

The chain links TRBV10-3 to TRBJ2-7, with D perhaps TRBD1 (5 bases). V lost 4 bases and J 0 bases, leaving 7 bases between the germline ends. The CDR3 loop spans 13 amino acids. Per the germline V gene, CDR1 is ENHRY and CDR2 is SYGVKD. This CDR3 reads CAISGQSSYEQYF. CDR3 sequence (DNA): TGTGCCATCAGTGGACAGAGCTCCTACGAGCAGTACTTC.

J is TRBJ2-7 and V is TRBV4-3, with 15 nucleotides matching TRBD2. There are 15 residues in the CDR3. CDR1 is LGHNA and CDR2 is YSLEER in the germline V gene. Trimming removed 3 bases from V and 4 bases from J; junction bases left unmatched: 1. This chain's CDR3 is CASSQGLAGGYEQYF. The CDR3 nucleotides read TGCGCCAGCAGCCAGGGACTAGCGGGAGGTTACGAGCAGTACTTC.

This CDR3 reads CSVDSALAFF. CDR3 nucleotides: TGCAGCGTTGATAGTGCTCTAGCTTTCTTT. This chain connects TRBV29-1 to TRBJ1-1; D not resolved. CDR3 length: 10 amino acids. Germline values: CDR1 SQVTM, CDR2 ANQGSEA. V lost 3 bases, J lost 10 bases, and 9 bases lay in between.

This clone was seen just once. This chain links TRBV27 with TRBJ2-1; 7 nucleotides line up with TRBD2. The CDR3 extends over 15 amino acids. V trimming: 3 bases; J trimming: 0 bases; junction bases outside the gene matches: 2. Per germline, CDR1 MNHEY and CDR2 SMNVEV (reference sequence). In DNA, the CDR3 is TGTGCCAGCAGTTTGGAGCGGGGCTCCTACAATGAGCAGTTCTTC. It codes for CASSLERGSYNEQFF.

This clone has only one observation. This sequence joins TRBV7-8 and TRBJ1-2; the D gene is possibly TRBD1 (5 bases). Germline CDR1 reads SGHVS; CDR2 reads FQNEAQ. The CDR3 is 13 amino acids. Between the trimmed V and J ends, which lost 1 base and 4 bases, there was a span of 7 bases. CDR3 sequence: CASSLGGSYGYTF. In DNA form, the CDR3 reads TGTGCCAGCAGCTTAGGGGGCAGCTATGGCTACACCTTC.

The chain combines TRBV5-1 with TRBJ2-1; D may correspond to TRBD1 or TRBD2 (5 bases each). The CDR3 sequence is 13 residues long. Germline V gene sequence: CDR1 SGHRS, CDR2 YFSETQ. The V end was cut by 3 bases, the J end by 3 bases, with 7 bases between. In DNA form, the CDR3 reads TGCGCCAGCAGCTGGGGACGCTACAATGAGCAGTTCTTC. The encoded protein is CASSWGRYNEQFF.

The V gene is TRBV6-2 or TRBV6-3, the J gene TRBJ1-1; 9 bases are shared with TRBD1. The junction had 11 bases not matched to a gene; V was cut back by 0 bases and J by 6 bases. From germline, CDR1 is MNHEY and CDR2 SVGEGT. CDR3 length: 17 residues. CDR3 loop: CASSYSLTGGMVSEAFF. The CDR3 DNA is TGTGCCAGCAGTTACTCGCTGACAGGGGGGATGGTTTCTGAAGCTTTCTTT.

The J gene is TRBJ2-1, the V gene TRBV19, with TRBD2 matching over 13 bases. Trimming cost V 8 bases and J 4 bases; bases outside gene matches: 8. The germline gives CDR1 LNHDA, CDR2 SQIVND (reference sequence). The CDR3 consists of 16 residues. For the CDR3, the DNA is TGTGCCAGTGCTTGGGGGACTAGCGGGGCTTACAATGAGCAGTTCTTC. Amino acid sequence: CASAWGTSGAYNEQFF.

The chain recombines TRBV5-5 with TRBJ2-7; 8 nucleotides line up with TRBD1. The CDR3 totals 16 residues. The V segment lost 6 bases and the J segment 5 bases; nucleotides outside the gene matches: 16. The germline V gene encodes CDR1 SGHKS and CDR2 YYEKEE (reference sequence). In nucleotides, the CDR3 is TGTGCCAGCATCCGGGGAGTCGGGCAGGGGGCTCACGAGCAGTACTTC. It codes for CASIRGVGQGAHEQYF.

This rearrangement joins TRBV20-1 to TRBJ2-4, with TRBD2 as a possible D gene (5 bases). CDR1 is DFQATT and CDR2 is SNEGSKA in the germline V gene (reference sequence). The V end was cut by 3 bases, the J end by 4 bases, with 16 bases between. The CDR3 extends over 15 amino acids. Here the CDR3 DNA reads TGCAGTGCTAGTCGGCGGGCCGGAACTAAAAACATTCAGTACTTC. Translating it yields CSASRRAGTKNIQYF.

V usage is TRBV6-5 and J usage is TRBJ1-4, with D possibly being TRBD1 (5 bases). CDR3 length: 13 amino acids. Germline CDR1 reads MNHEY; CDR2 reads SVGAGI. V lost 1 base to trimming and J lost 8 bases, with 8 bases between them. CDR3: CASSYFRDEKLFF. In nucleotides, the CDR3 is TGTGCCAGCAGTTACTTCCGGGACGAAAAACTGTTTTTT.

V gene TRBV30 combines with J gene TRBJ1-3; no clear D. V gave up 3 bases and J gave up 1 base, with 4 bases separating them. This CDR3 has 12 residues. In germline, CDR1 is GTSNPN, CDR2 SVGIG (reference sequence). CDR3: CAWRTSGNTIYF. The CDR3 coding sequence is TGTGCCTGGAGGACATCTGGAAACACCATATATTTT.

Only a few counts were recorded for this clone. This chain links TRBV7-9 with TRBJ1-5; 10 bases fit TRBD1. There are 15 residues in the CDR3. Trimming cost V 5 bases and J 5 bases; bases outside gene matches: 6. Per the germline V gene, CDR1 is SEHNR and CDR2 is FQNEAQ (reference sequence). The CDR3 nucleotides read TGTGCCAGCAGCCGGGGACAGGGGATCGATCAGCCCCAGCATTTT. Translating gives CASSRGQGIDQPQHF. Filled out from reference TRBV7-9 and TRBJ1-5, the complete variable domain reads DTGVSQNPRHKITKRGQNVTFRCDPISEHNRLYWYRQTLGQGPEFLTYFQNEAQLEKSRLLSDRFSAERPKGSFSTLEIQRTEQGDSAMYLCASSRGQGIDQPQHFGDGTRLSIL.

This clone was seen only a few times. The chain couples TRBV2 to TRBJ2-1; 9 positions agree with TRBD2. Trimming at V came to 8 bases and at J to 9 bases, leaving 8 bases not matched to a gene. Germline CDR1 reads SNHLY; CDR2 reads FYNNEI. CDR3 length: 13 residues. In DNA, the CDR3 is TGTGCCAGCGGGGTAGCGGGAGATGGTGAGCAGTTCTTC. Translated: CASGVAGDGEQFF.